Sequencing of this T cell receptor (beta chain) was carried out in a study of beta chain features in type 1 diabetes. Looking at the study overall: Cell yields, age and gender were similar between patients and healthy donors. Findings and limits, study-wide: TCRB CDR3s were moderately but significantly shorter in Type 1 diabetes patients in all four CD4+ subsets. Cells carrying high TCR expression could end up over-represented when cDNA is sequenced.

With respect to this clone: Its antigen remains unknown.

Germline CDR1 is WSHSY and CDR2 is SAAADI. V was pared by 6 bases and J by 1 base, with 9 bases of the junction left unmatched. This CDR3 is built from 17 residues. CD45RO/CCR7/CD25/CD127/CD95/CD27 sorting isolated CD4+ naive, central memory, regulatory and stem cell-like memory cells. The entirety of the isolated RNA underwent reverse transcription, so expressed TCRB transcripts were sequenced. Clones were sequenced by immunoSEQ multiplex PCR, and TCRdb holds only the in-frame ones, with some missing. This table holds roughly 300,000 clones, approximately 9.9% found once. The TCR originated in a man aged 25-45 years with type 1 diabetes. The chain combines TRBV10-2 with TRBJ2-1, with 10 bases aligning to TRBD2. Material for sequencing was central memory CD4+ T cells from blood. CDR3 protein: CASRGSGGAGSYNEQFF. In DNA, the CDR3 is TGCGCCAGCAGGGGAAGCGGGGGGGCCGGGTCCTACAATGAGCAGTTCTTC.